This T cell receptor beta chain is drawn from a study of T cells after yellow fever vaccination. As TCR cDNA was made by 5'RACE template switching, a universal primer site and UMIs were added. TCRdb re-derived calls from the 5' RACE reads in MiXCR, one entry per CDR3 protein. Of 80,000 to 100,000 distinct CDR3 sequences detected, roughly 9% appear once; the ten largest clones hold 15% to 20%. General observations from the study: A weaker but faster secondary response was observed, peaking on day 5 versus 15. The study re-detected most primary-vaccination clones after the booster (approximately 97% CD4, around 89% CD8).

This clonotype appeared a few times. The CDR3 has 15 residues. Germline V gives CDR1 LNHDA, CDR2 SQIVND (reference sequence). The V gene lost 3 bases and the J gene lost 2 bases, with 11 bases spanning the gap. The TCR originated in a young man who received the YFV17D yellow fever vaccine. The chain joins TRBV19 to TRBJ1-5; D unclear. The sequencing here drew on CD8+ T cells not binding an NS4B(214-222) dextramer, sorted from PBMCs, taken around 15 days after the first yellow fever vaccination. Here the CDR3 reads CASSIIGVGNQPQHF. CDR3 DNA sequence: TGTGCCAGTAGTATCATTGGCGTGGGCAATCAGCCCCAGCATTTT.